The 15 T cell receptor beta chains in this list originate from one sample, sequenced in a study of T cells expressing NK-cell markers. TCRdb re-called the 5' RACE reads; every CDR3 protein appears as one record, without DNA. This sample's clone table lists 250,000 or so distinct CDR3 sequences. Source material: blood T cells: a sorted CD56 or NKG2C T cell subset, CD4+ or CD8+ T cells, or bulk PBMC T cells (not recorded which). These receptors originate from a woman aged 18 to 69 in good health.

The chain joins TRBV7-2 to TRBJ2-3; TCRdb picks TRBD1, but there is no DNA to check that call. Germline-derived CDR1 and CDR2 are SGHTA and FQGNSA. CDR3 length equals 14 residues. The CDR3 protein is CATPQGALADTQYF.

This chain connects TRBV2 to TRBJ1-2; the D call of TRBD1 rests on TCRdb alone, since no DNA is present to check it. There are 14 residues in the CDR3. Germline loops: CDR1 SNHLY, CDR2 FYNNEI. CDR3: CASSEGREYYGYTF.

The chain carries TRBV10-3 and TRBJ2-1; checking the TCRdb D call of TRBD2 is not possible without DNA. Germline-derived CDR1 and CDR2 are ENHRY and SYGVKD. CDR3 length: 16 amino acids. The CDR3 region is CAISATTSGGAGEQFF.

The chain recombines TRBV7-2 with TRBJ2-7; TCRdb's assignment of TRBD1 cannot be checked, as there is no DNA. The CDR3 contains 15 residues. CDR1 and CDR2 from the germline V gene are SGHTA and FQGNSA. This CDR3 reads CASSLAHRGSGEQYF.

J is TRBJ2-2 and V is TRBV7-3; TCRdb names TRBD2, which stays unverified in the absence of DNA. Germline CDR1 and CDR2: SGHTA and FQGTGA. The CDR3 runs 16 residues. This CDR3 reads CASERRTSGESGELFF.

V gene TRBV12-3 or TRBV12-4 combines with J gene TRBJ2-4; TCRdb returns TRBD2, unconfirmable since there is no DNA. The CDR3 covers 15 residues. The CDR3: CASRVAGGPGNIQYF.

The rearrangement joins TRBV29-1 to TRBJ2-3. This CDR3 contains 12 residues. Germline-derived CDR1 and CDR2 are SQVTM and ANQGSEA. This chain's CDR3 is CSVVLAIDTQYF.

The J gene is TRBJ2-3, the V gene TRBV7-2. The germline V gene encodes CDR1 SGHTA and CDR2 FQGNSA. The CDR3 has 16 amino acids. CDR3 in amino acids: CASSLEPRISTDTQYF.

This chain links TRBV24-1 with TRBJ1-4. The germline gives CDR1 KGHDR, CDR2 SFDVKD. This CDR3 comprises 14 residues. The CDR3 region is CATSDLQSNEKLFF.

The chain uses TRBV15 and TRBJ2-4. This CDR3 is built from 14 residues. Germline CDR1 reads LNHNV; CDR2 reads YYDKDF (reference sequence). CDR3 loop: CATSRFSVGDIQYF. Drawing the rest from reference TRBV15 and TRBJ2-4, the complete variable domain is DAMVIQNPRYQVTQFGKPVTLSCSQTLNHNVMYWYQQKSSQAPKLLFHYYDKDFNNEADTPDNFQSRRPNTSFCFLDIRSPGLGDTAMYLCATSRFSVGDIQYFGAGTRLSVL.

J is TRBJ2-3 and V is TRBV3-1; without DNA, the TCRdb call of TRBD2 cannot be checked. CDR1 is LGHDT and CDR2 is YNNKEL in the germline V gene (reference sequence). The CDR3 has 16 amino acids. The CDR3 sequence: CASSQKTGPLSDTQYF.

The genes are TRBV6-2 or TRBV6-3 and TRBJ2-1; TCRdb's assignment of TRBD2 cannot be checked, as there is no DNA. This CDR3 contains 15 residues. Germline V lookup: CDR1 MNHEY, CDR2 SVGEGT. CDR3 sequence reads: CASRLGLDAYNEQFF.

J is TRBJ1-6 and V is TRBV4-3; as DNA is missing, the TRBD1 call by TCRdb cannot be tested. This CDR3 region has 20 residues. Germline V gives CDR1 LGHNA, CDR2 YSLEER. The CDR3 sequence is CASSQDRGQGVNGANSPLHF.

The chain joins TRBV29-1 to TRBJ1-1; there is no DNA to check the TCRdb D call of TRBD1. Germline V gene data show CDR1 as SQVTM and CDR2 as ANQGSEA. CDR3 length: 12 amino acids. The CDR3 is CRAKSQGIEAFF.

The chain's CDR3 is CASSSLAGGSTDTQYF. This sequence joins TRBV7-9 and TRBJ2-3; the D call from TCRdb, TRBD2, cannot be confirmed without DNA. CDR1 and CDR2 (germline): SEHNR, FQNEAQ (reference sequence). The length of the CDR3 is 16 residues.